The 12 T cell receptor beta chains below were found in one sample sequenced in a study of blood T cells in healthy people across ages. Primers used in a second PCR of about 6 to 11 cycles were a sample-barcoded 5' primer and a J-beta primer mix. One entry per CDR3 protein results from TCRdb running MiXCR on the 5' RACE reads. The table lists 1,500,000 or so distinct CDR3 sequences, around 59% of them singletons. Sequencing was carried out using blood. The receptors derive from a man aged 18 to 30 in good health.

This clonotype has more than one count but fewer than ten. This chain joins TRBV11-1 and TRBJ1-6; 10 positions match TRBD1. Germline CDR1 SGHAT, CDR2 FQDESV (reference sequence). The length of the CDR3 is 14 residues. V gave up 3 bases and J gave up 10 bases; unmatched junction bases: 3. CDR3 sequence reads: CASSFGQGESPLHF. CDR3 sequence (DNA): TGTGCCAGCAGCTTTGGACAGGGGGAATCACCCCTCCACTTT.

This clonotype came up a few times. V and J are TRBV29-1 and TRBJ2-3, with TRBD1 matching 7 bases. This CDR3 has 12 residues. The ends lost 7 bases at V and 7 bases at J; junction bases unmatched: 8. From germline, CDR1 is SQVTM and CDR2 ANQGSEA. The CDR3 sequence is CSEGTDLHTQYF. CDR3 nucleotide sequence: TGCAGCGAGGGGACAGACCTCCATACGCAGTATTTT.

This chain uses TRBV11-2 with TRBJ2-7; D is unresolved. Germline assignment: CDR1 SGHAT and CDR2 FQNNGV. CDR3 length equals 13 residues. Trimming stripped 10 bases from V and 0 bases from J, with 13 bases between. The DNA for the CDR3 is TGTGCCAACCAGCCGGCCGACTCCTACGAGCAGTACTTC. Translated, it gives CANQPADSYEQYF.

CDR3 protein: CASIDGGDNQPQHF. CDR3 sequence (DNA): TGTGCCAGCATAGACGGGGGAGACAATCAGCCCCAGCATTTT. This rearrangement joins TRBV6-6 to TRBJ1-5; weak D call: TRBD1 (5 bases). The CDR3 has 14 amino acids. Trimming removed 7 bases at V and 3 bases at J, with 13 bases between. Per germline, CDR1 MNHNY and CDR2 SVGAGI (reference sequence).

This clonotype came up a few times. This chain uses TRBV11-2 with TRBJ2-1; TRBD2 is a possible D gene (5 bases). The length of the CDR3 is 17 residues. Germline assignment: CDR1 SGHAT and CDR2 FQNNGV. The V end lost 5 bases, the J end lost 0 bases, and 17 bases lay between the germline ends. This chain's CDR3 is CASSTRDSGSSYNEQFF. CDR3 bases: TGTGCCAGCAGCACCCGGGATTCGGGGAGCTCCTACAATGAGCAGTTCTTC.

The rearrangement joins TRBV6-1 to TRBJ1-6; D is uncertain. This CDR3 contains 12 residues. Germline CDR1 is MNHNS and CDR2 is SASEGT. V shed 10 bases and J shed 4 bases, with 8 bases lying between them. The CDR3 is CATVGYNSPLHF. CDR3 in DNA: TGTGCCACGGTCGGATATAATTCACCCCTCCACTTT.

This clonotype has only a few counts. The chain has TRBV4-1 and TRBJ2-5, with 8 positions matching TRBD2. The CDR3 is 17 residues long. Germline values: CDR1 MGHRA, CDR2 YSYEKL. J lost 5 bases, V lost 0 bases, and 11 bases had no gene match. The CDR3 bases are TGCGCCAGCAGCCAAGAACCAGCGGGGGCCGCGAGGGAGACCCAGTACTTC. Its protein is CASSQEPAGAARETQYF.

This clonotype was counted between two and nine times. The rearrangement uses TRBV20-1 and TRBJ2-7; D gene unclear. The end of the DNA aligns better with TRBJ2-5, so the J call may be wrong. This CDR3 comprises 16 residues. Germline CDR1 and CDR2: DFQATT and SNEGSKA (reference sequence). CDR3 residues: CSARVPLRIGLGTQYF. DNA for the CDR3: TGCAGTGCTAGAGTCCCTCTAAGGATCGGTCTAGGGACCCAGTACTTC.

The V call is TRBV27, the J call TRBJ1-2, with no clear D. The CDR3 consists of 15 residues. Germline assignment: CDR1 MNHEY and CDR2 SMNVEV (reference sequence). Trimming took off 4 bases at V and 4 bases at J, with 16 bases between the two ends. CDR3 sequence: CASSWAGSSPYGYTF. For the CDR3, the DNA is TGTGCCAGCAGTTGGGCGGGGTCGTCACCCTATGGCTACACCTTC.

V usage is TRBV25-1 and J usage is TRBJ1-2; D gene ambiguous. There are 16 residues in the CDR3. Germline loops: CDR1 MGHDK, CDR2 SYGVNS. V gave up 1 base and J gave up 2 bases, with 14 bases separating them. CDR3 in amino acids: CASSELAGRLNYGYTF. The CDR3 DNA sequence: TGTGCCAGCAGTGAATTGGCGGGGAGATTAAACTATGGCTACACCTTC.

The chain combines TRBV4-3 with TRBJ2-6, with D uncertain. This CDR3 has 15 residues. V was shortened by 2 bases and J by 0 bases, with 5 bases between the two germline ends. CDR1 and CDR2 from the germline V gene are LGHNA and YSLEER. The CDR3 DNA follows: TGCGCCAGCAGCCAATCAACCTCTGGGGCCAACGTCCTGACTTTC. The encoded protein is CASSQSTSGANVLTF.

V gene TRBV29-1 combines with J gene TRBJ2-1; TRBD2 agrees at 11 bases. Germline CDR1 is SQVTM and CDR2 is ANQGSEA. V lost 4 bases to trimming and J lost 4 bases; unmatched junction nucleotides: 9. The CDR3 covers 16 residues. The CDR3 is CSVGGSGRAGYNEQFF. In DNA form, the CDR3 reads TGCAGCGTTGGAGGTAGCGGGAGGGCCGGGTACAATGAGCAGTTCTTC.